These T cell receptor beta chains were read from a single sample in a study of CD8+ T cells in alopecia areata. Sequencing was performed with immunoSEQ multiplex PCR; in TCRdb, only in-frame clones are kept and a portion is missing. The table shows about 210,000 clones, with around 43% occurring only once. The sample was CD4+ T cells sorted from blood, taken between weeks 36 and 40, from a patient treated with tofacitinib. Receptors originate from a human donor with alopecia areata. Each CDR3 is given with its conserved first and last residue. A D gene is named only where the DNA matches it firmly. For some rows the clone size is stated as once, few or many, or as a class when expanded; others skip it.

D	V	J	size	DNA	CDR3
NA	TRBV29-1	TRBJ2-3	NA	TGCAGCGTGAGCGGAGGGGCACGGGGAACGCAGTATTTT	CSVSGGARGTQYF
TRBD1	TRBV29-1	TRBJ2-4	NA	TGCAGCGCCCGAGGGGGACAGGGGCTAGAAAACATTCAGTACTTC	CSARGGQGLENIQYF
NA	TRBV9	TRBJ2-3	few	TGTGCCAGCAGCTTGACAGTTGCAGATACGCAGTATTTT	CASSLTVADTQYF
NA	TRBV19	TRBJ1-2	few	TGTGCCAGTAGTATTGGCCGGGACTACACCTTC	CASSIGRDYTF
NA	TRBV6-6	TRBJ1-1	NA	TGTGCCAGCAGTTCTCTGGCTCCGGGCGCTGAAGCTTTCTTT	CASSSLAPGAEAFF
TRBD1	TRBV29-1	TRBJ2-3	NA	TGCAGCGTTGCCCCAAAACAGGGGCCGGCAGATACGCAGTATTTT	CSVAPKQGPADTQYF
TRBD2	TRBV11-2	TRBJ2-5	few	TGTGCCAGCAGCTTAGCGCCCAGCGGGGGGACCCAGTACTTC	CASSLAPSGGTQYF
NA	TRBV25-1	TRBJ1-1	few	TGTGCCAGCACCCCGACAGGATCTGGAACTGAAGCTTTCTTT	CASTPTGSGTEAFF
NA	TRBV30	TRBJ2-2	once	TGTGCCTGGAGTCATAGGCCGGGACAGAACACCGGGGAGCTGTTTTTT	CAWSHRPGQNTGELFF
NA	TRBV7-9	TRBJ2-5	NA	TGTGCCAGCAGCTTAATTCTCGAGACCCAGTACTTC	CASSLILETQYF
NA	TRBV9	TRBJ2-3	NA	TGTGCCAGCAGCCCCCGGACCACAGATACGCAGTATTTT	CASSPRTTDTQYF
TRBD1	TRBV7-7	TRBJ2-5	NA	TGTGCTACAGGGGACAGGGGGTTTGAGACCCAGTACTTC	CATGDRGFETQYF
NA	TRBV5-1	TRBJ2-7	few	TGCGCCAGCAGCTTAATGGGGCACGAGCAGTACTTC	CASSLMGHEQYF
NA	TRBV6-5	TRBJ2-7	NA	TGTGCCAGCAGTTACCCCTGGCCGAATAAGCAGGAGGGTCAGTACTTC	CASSYPWPNKQEGQYF
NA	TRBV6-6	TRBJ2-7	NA	TGTGCCAGCAGTTACTCGACAGACTACGAGCAGTACTTC	CASSYSTDYEQYF
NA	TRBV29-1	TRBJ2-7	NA	TGCAGCGTTCGAGACAACTACGAGCAGTACTTC	CSVRDNYEQYF
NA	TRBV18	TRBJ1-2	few	TGTGCCAGCTCACCAAGTACCGCAAAGGTGGGACTTGACACCTTC	CASSPSTAKVGLDTF
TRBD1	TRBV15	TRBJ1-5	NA	TGTGCCACCAGCGGACGCGACAGGGGGACTCGTCAGCCCCAGCATTTT	CATSGRDRGTRQPQHF
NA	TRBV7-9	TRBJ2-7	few	TGTGCCAGCAGCTTAGGGGCAGGTCCCCCCTCCGAGCAGTACTTC	CASSLGAGPPSEQYF
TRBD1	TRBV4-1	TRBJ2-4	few	TGCGCCAGCAGCCAAGAAACCGGGACAGGGCGAAACATTCAGTACTTC	CASSQETGTGRNIQYF
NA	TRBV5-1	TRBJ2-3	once	TGCGCCAGCGCGGAGGGTGGGGATACGCAGTATTTT	CASAEGGDTQYF
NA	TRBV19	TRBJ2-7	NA	TGTGCCAGTAGTCCGGCTGGCGGACTTACCTACGAGCAGTACTTC	CASSPAGGLTYEQYF
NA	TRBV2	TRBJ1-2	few	TGTGCCAGCAGTCAACAGCGTATCTATGGCTACACCTTC	CASSQQRIYGYTF
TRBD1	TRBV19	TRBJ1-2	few	TGTGCCAGTAGTGCCGGGACAGCTTATGGCTACACCTTC	CASSAGTAYGYTF
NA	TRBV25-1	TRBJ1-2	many	TGTGCCAGCAGTGCTGAGGGAGTTGGAGGCTACACCTTC	CASSAEGVGGYTF
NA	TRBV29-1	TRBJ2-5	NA	TGCAGCACTCTTACAGGGTTCCACGAGACCCAGTACTTC	CSTLTGFHETQYF
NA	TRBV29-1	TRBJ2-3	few	TGCAGCGTCGTGACTATTTCAGATACGCAGTATTTT	CSVVTISDTQYF
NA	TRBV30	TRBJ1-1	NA	TGTGCCTGGTCCCAAGGCCAGGGGAGATCGGAAGCTTTCTTT	CAWSQGQGRSEAFF
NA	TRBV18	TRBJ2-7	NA	TGTGCCAGCTCACTGAGCTCGGCAGGGAAGGCTCCCTACGAGCAGTACTTC	CASSLSSAGKAPYEQYF
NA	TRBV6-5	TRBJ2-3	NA	TGTGCCAGCAGTAAGATCCGTTTCGGTACGCAGTATTTT	CASSKIRFGTQYF
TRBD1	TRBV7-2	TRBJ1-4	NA	TGTGCCAGTACCCAACAGGGGGTCGGGGAAAAACTGTTTTTT	CASTQQGVGEKLFF
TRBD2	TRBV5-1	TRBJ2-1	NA	TGCGCCAGCAGCACCCGGGGTAGCGGGAGGTCCTACAATGAGCAGTTCTTC	CASSTRGSGRSYNEQFF
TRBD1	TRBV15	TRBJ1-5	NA	TGTGCCACCAGCCGAGACAGGGATCAGCCCCAGCATTTT	CATSRDRDQPQHF
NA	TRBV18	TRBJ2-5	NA	TGTGCCAGCTCACCACCGGTTCAGAAAGAGACCCAGTACTTC	CASSPPVQKETQYF
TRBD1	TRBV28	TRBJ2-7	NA	TGTGCCAGCAGTGCTCTACAGGGGAAGTACGAGCAGTACTTC	CASSALQGKYEQYF
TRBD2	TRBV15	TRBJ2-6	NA	TGTGCCACCAGCAGAGAATTGGGACTAGCGGTTGCTTCTGGGGCCAACGTCCTGACTTTC	CATSRELGLAVASGANVLTF
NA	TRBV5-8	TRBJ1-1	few	TGTGCCAGCAGCTTTTCCGGGGTAAACACTGAAGCTTTCTTT	CASSFSGVNTEAFF
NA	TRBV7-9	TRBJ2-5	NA	TGTGCCAGCAGCTTAGTTGGGGGCCAGGGAGAGACCCAGTACTTC	CASSLVGGQGETQYF
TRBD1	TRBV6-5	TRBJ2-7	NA	TGTGCCAGCAGTAGACAGGGTTGGGAGCAGTACTTC	CASSRQGWEQYF
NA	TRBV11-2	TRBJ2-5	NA	TGTGCCAGCAGCTTAGGCCTACATAGAGGGGACCGCCAACAAGAGACCCAGTACTTC	CASSLGLHRGDRQQETQYF
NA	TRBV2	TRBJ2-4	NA	TGTGCCAGCAGTGAGGCAGGGGTGGACATTCAGTACTTC	CASSEAGVDIQYF
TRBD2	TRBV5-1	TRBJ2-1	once	TGCGCCAGCAGCTTGGTAGCGGGAGGGCCCCACAATGAGCAGTTCTTC	CASSLVAGGPHNEQFF
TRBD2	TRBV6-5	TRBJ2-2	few	TGTGCCAGCAGTTACTACGGGACTAGCGCCACCGGGGAGCTGTTTTTT	CASSYYGTSATGELFF
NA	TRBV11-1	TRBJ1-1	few	TGTGCCAGCAGCTTACTTTTGAGGACTGAAGCTTTCTTT	CASSLLLRTEAFF
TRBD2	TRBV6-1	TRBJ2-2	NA	TGTGCCAGCGCGGGACTAGCGGGAGGTACCGGGGAGCTGTTTTTT	CASAGLAGGTGELFF
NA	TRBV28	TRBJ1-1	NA	TGTGCCAGCAGTTGGGGGGGGGCTGAAGCTTTCTTT	CASSWGGAEAFF
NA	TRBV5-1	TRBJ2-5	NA	TGCGCCAGCAGGCCGTTTATGGGGACCCAGTACTTC	CASRPFMGTQYF
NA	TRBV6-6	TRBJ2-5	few	TGTGCCAGCAGTTACAGAGATCAAGAGACCCAGTACTTC	CASSYRDQETQYF
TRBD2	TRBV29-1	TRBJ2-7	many	TGCAGCGTTGTTTGGCTAGCGGGAGGGCCCAGGAACGAGCAGTACTTC	CSVVWLAGGPRNEQYF
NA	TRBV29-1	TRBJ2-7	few	TGCAGCGTTGCATATTCGGGCCCTTGGGCCGAGCAGTACTTC	CSVAYSGPWAEQYF